These 12 T cell receptor beta chains came from one sample sequenced in a study of technical replicates of blood from a few donors. Data came from immunoSEQ multiplex PCR; TCRdb stores just in-frame clones and leaves some out. The repertoire includes around 62,000 clones, approximately 97% of them detected once, and 0.2% to 0.3% sits in the top ten. Material for sequencing was T cells isolated from PBMCs. The receptors were sampled from a human donor in good health.

V and J are TRBV7-2 and TRBJ1-1, with D perhaps matching TRBD1 (5 bases). Deletions cut 5 bases from V and 0 bases from J, with 13 bases between. This CDR3 has 15 amino acids. Germline assignment: CDR1 SGHTA and CDR2 FQGNSA. The DNA of the CDR3 is TGTGCCAGCAGCAAGGAGACAGCAATGAACACTGAAGCTTTCTTT. It translates to CASSKETAMNTEAFF.

The genes are TRBV5-4 and TRBJ2-7; weak D call: TRBD2 (6 bases). Per the germline V gene, CDR1 is SGHNT and CDR2 is YYREEE (reference sequence). Trimming took 0 bases from V and 1 from J, leaving 8 bases between them. CDR3 length equals 14 residues. The chain's CDR3 is CASSLESGSYEQYF. The CDR3 DNA reads as TGTGCCAGCAGCTTGGAGAGCGGGTCCTACGAGCAGTACTTC.

This clone was picked up a small number of times. The chain carries TRBV4-3 and TRBJ1-1; no reliable D call. The ends were cut back, 6 bases at V and 0 bases at J, with 14 bases in the middle. The CDR3 consists of 15 residues. Germline CDR1 reads LGHNA; CDR2 reads YSLEER. The CDR3 loop is CASRPSILMNTEAFF. The DNA for the CDR3 is TGCGCCAGCAGGCCCTCCATACTCATGAACACTGAAGCTTTCTTT.

The chain employs TRBV19 and TRBJ2-1, with 7 bases lining up with TRBD1. CDR1 LNHDA and CDR2 SQIVND come from the germline V gene (reference sequence). V was pared by 0 bases and J by 6 bases, with 5 bases of the junction left unmatched. CDR3 length: 15 amino acids. CDR3 amino acids: CASSIEGGPINEQFF. Written as DNA, the CDR3 is TGTGCCAGTAGTATAGAAGGGGGCCCCATCAATGAGCAGTTCTTC.

The chain links TRBV7-9 to TRBJ2-3; 12 nucleotides agree with TRBD1. This CDR3 contains 15 residues. Germline trimming cut 5 bases from V and 4 bases from J; bases unmatched to any gene: 4. Per germline, CDR1 SEHNR and CDR2 FQNEAQ (reference sequence). As DNA, the CDR3 is TGTGCCAGCAGCAGGGACAGGGGGCATGCAGATACGCAGTATTTT. Translating gives CASSRDRGHADTQYF.

This chain links TRBV6-6 with TRBJ1-1, with D hard to call. The ends were cut back, 0 bases at V and 6 bases at J, with 14 bases in the middle. The CDR3 length is 15 residues. Germline V gene data show CDR1 as MNHNY and CDR2 as SVGAGI (reference sequence). The CDR3 bases are TGTGCCAGCAGTTACTCGAGGACTCAAAGGCCTGAAGCTTTCTTT. It codes for CASSYSRTQRPEAFF.

This clone was seen once. V usage is TRBV7-6 and J usage is TRBJ2-1; 13 nucleotides match TRBD2. In germline, CDR1 is SGHVS, CDR2 FNYEAQ. Trimming cost V 5 bases and J 8 bases; bases outside gene matches: 6. The CDR3 spans 15 residues. The CDR3 nucleotides read TGTGCCAGCAGCCAACTAGCGGGAGGGCCGGATGAGCAGTTCTTC. It yields the protein CASSQLAGGPDEQFF.

The genes are TRBV7-3 and TRBJ2-7; D ambiguous. Deletions cut 2 bases from V and 0 bases from J, with 11 bases between. Germline loops: CDR1 SGHTA, CDR2 FQGTGA. CDR3 size: 15 residues. CDR3 nucleotide sequence: TGTGCCAGCAGCTTATTACCAGGAAGCTCCTACGAGCAGTACTTC. Its translation is CASSLLPGSSYEQYF.

This sequence joins TRBV7-2 and TRBJ2-7, with TRBD2 matching over 8 bases. Germline values: CDR1 SGHTA, CDR2 FQGNSA. V trimming: 5 bases; J trimming: 6 bases; junction bases outside the gene matches: 9. The CDR3 is 14 amino acids. CDR3 in amino acids: CASSPSIAGSEQYF. CDR3 nucleotides: TGTGCCAGCAGCCCCAGTATAGCGGGAAGCGAGCAGTACTTC.

This clone was counted a single time. The chain carries TRBV6-5 and TRBJ2-5, with 8 bases matching TRBD2. CDR3 length: 15 residues. The germline V gene has CDR1 MNHEY and CDR2 SVGAGI. The J segment lost 0 bases and the V segment lost 4 bases, leaving 4 bases of the junction unmatched. CDR3 DNA: TGTGCCAGCAGTTTACTAGCGGAGCACCAAGAGACCCAGTACTTC. The encoded protein is CASSLLAEHQETQYF.

The chain recombines TRBV28 with TRBJ1-2; possible D gene TRBD1, 6 bases. The CDR3 is made up of 16 amino acids. V was shortened by 6 bases and J by 4 bases, with 21 bases between the two germline ends. Germline V gene lookup returns CDR1 MDHEN and CDR2 SYDVKM. As DNA, the CDR3 is TGTGCCAGCAGGCGTCCCGGGACATCTACGGGCTATGGCTACACCTTC. This sequence encodes CASRRPGTSTGYGYTF.

The chain has TRBV7-8 and TRBJ1-1; possible D gene TRBD1, 5 bases. The CDR3 contains 14 residues. The V end was cut by 6 bases, the J end by 2 bases, with 13 bases between. Germline lookup yields CDR1 SGHVS and CDR2 FQNEAQ. CDR3 amino acids: CASSTGVPNTEAFF. The CDR3 nucleotides read TGTGCCAGCAGTACGGGGGTTCCCAACACTGAAGCTTTCTTT.